The clone carrying this T cell receptor (beta chain) was observed at least ten times. The data were obtained in a study of T cells in Graves' hyperthyroidism and ophthalmopathy. Aged 18 to 65, the patients had hyperthyroidism that was newly diagnosed and had lasted under 2 months. Orbital computed tomography and thyroid ultrasound, together with serum TRAb and thyroxine and clinical symptoms, were used for diagnoses. Germline CDR1 and CDR2: MNHNY and SVGAGI (reference sequence). V was shortened by 2 bases and J by 5 bases, with 10 bases between the two germline ends. The CDR3 consists of 14 residues. From RNA transcripts, TCR beta CDR3 regions were amplified. Researchers ran a first-round RT-PCR on the TCR CDR3 using the HTBI primer set. TCRdb fed the multiplex PCR reads into MiXCR, producing one record per CDR3 protein. The sample consists of approximately 590,000 distinct CDR3 sequences, less than 20% of them appearing once.

Sequencing was done on a sample of blood. This clonotype was obtained from a woman in her twenties or thirties with Graves' hyperthyroidism. V is TRBV6-6 and J is TRBJ2-1; the D gene is possibly TRBD1 (6 bases). The DNA for the CDR3 is TGTGCCAGCAGTTACCGACAGGAAAACAATGAGCAGTTCTTC. Residues: CASSYRQENNEQFF.